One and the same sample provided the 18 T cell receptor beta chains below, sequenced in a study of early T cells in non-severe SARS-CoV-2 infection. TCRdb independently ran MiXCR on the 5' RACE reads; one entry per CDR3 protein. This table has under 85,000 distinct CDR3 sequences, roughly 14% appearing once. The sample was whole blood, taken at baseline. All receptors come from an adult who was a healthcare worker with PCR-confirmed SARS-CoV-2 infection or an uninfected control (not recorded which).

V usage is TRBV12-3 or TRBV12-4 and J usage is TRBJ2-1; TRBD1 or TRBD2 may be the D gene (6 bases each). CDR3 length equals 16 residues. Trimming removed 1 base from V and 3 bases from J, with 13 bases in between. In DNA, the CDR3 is TGTGCCAGCAGTTTAGGGTTGGGGGGCGGCTACAATGAGCAGTTCTTC. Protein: CASSLGLGGGYNEQFF.

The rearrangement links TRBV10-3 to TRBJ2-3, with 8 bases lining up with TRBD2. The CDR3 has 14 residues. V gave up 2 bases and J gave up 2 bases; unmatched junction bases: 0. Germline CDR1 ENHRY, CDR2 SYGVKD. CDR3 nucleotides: TGTGCCATCAGTGAGGGACTAGCCACAGATACGCAGTATTTT. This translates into CAISEGLATDTQYF.

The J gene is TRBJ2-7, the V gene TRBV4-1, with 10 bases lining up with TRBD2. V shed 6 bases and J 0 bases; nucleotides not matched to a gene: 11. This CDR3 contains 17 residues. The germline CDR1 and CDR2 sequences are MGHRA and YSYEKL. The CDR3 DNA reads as TGCGCCAGCAGTCCACCCTTTAGCGGGAGGTTCTCCTACGAGCAGTACTTC. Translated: CASSPPFSGRFSYEQYF.

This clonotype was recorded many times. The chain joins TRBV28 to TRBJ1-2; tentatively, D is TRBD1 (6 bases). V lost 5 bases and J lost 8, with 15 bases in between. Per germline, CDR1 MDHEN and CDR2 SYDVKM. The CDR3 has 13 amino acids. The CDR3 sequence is CASSPTGFQGYTF. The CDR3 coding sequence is TGTGCCAGCAGTCCTACAGGGTTTCAAGGCTACACCTTC.

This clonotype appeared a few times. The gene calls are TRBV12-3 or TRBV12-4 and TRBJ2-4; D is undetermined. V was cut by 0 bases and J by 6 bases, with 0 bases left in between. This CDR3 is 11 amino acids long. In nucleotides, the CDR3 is TGTGCCAGCAGTTTAGCAAACATTCAGTACTTC. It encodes CASSLANIQYF.

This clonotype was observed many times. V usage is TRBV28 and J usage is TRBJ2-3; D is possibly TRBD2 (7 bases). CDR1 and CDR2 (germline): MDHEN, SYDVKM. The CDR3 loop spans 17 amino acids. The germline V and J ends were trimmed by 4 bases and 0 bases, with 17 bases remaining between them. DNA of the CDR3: TGTGCCAGCAGTTCCCCCCCGGGGGGCGGAAGCACAGATACGCAGTATTTT. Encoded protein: CASSSPPGGGSTDTQYF.

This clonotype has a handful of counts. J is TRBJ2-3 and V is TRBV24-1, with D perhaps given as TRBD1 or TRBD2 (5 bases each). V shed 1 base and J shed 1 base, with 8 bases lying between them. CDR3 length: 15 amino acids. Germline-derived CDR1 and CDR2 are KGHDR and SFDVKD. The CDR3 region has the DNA TGTGCCACCAGTGATTTTGAGGGGCGCACAGATACGCAGTATTTT. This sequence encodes CATSDFEGRTDTQYF.

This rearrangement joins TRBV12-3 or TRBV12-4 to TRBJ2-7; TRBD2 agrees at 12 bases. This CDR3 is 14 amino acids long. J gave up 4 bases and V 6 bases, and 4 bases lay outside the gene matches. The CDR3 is CASSQTSGSYEQYF. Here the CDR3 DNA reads TGTGCCAGCAGCCAGACTAGCGGGAGTTACGAGCAGTACTTC.

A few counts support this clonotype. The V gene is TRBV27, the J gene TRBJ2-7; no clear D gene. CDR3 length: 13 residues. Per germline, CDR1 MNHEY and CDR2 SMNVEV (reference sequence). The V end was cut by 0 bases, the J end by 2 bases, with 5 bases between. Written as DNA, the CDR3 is TGTGCCAGCAGTTTATCCTCTACCTACGAGCAGTACTTC. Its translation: CASSLSSTYEQYF.

CDR3 DNA: TGTGCCAGCAGCGCCGGGGCGGCAGGTGGGCACGAGCAGTACTTC. It is translated as CASSAGAAGGHEQYF. This chain uses TRBV5-5 with TRBJ2-7; possibly TRBD1 or TRBD2 for D (5 bases each). The length of the CDR3 is 15 residues. V was pared by 4 bases and J by 5 bases, with 19 bases between. Germline V gene data show CDR1 as SGHKS and CDR2 as YYEKEE (reference sequence).

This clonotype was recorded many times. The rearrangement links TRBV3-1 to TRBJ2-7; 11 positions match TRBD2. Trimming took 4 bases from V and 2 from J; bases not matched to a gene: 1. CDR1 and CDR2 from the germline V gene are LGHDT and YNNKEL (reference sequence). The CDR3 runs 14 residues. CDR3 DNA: TGTGCCAGCAGCCCGGGACTAGCGGCCTACGAGCAGTACTTC. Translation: CASSPGLAAYEQYF.

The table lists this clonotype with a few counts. Here the CDR3 DNA reads TGTGCCAGCAGAATGACAGGGACCTACGAGCAGTACTTC. As protein: CASRMTGTYEQYF. This chain links TRBV25-1 with TRBJ2-7; TRBD1 matches 7 bases. Germline lookup yields CDR1 MGHDK and CDR2 SYGVNS. J was trimmed by 2 bases and V by 6 bases; bases with no gene match: 4. The CDR3 is made up of 13 amino acids.

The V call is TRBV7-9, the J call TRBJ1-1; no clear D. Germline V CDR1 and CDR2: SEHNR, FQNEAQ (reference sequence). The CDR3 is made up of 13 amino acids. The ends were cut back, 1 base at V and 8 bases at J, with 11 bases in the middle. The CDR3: CASSLGGGREAFF. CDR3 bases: TGTGCCAGCAGCTTAGGAGGCGGAAGGGAAGCTTTCTTT.

The CDR3 here is CASSSKLPLTSGTVNEQFF. The CDR3 DNA reads TGTGCCAGCAGTTCAAAACTCCCGTTGACTAGCGGGACGGTCAATGAGCAGTTCTTC. The chain combines TRBV27 with TRBJ2-1; 11 nucleotides line up with TRBD2. This CDR3 spans 19 amino acids. The J segment lost 6 bases and the V segment lost 4 bases, leaving 17 bases of the junction unmatched. Germline V CDR1 and CDR2: MNHEY, SMNVEV (reference sequence).

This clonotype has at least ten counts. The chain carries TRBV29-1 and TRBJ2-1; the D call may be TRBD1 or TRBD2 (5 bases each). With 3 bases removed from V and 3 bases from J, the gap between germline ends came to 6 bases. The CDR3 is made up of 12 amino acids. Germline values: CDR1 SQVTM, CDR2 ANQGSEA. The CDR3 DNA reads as TGCAGCGTTGAGGGGGACTACAATGAGCAGTTCTTC. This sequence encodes CSVEGDYNEQFF.

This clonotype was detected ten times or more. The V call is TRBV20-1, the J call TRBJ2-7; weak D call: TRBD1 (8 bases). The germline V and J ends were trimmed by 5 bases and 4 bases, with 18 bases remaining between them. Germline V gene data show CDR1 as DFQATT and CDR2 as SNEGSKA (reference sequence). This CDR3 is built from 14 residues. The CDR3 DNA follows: TGCAGTGCTTACAGGGGGGGAGCTGGTTACGAGCAGTACTTC. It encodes CSAYRGGAGYEQYF.

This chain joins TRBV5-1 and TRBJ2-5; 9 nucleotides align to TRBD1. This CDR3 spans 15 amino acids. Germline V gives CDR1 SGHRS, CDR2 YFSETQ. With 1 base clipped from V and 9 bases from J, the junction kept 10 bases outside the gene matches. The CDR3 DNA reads TGCGCCAGCAGCTTGTCCGGACAGGGGAGGGAATCCCAGTACTTC. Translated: CASSLSGQGRESQYF. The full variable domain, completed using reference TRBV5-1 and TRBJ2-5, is KAGVTQTPRYLIKTRGQQVTLSCSPISGHRSVSWYQQTPGQGLQFLFEYFSETQRNKGNFPGRFSGRQFSNSRSEMNVSTLELGDSALYLCASSLSGQGRESQYFGPGTRLLVL.

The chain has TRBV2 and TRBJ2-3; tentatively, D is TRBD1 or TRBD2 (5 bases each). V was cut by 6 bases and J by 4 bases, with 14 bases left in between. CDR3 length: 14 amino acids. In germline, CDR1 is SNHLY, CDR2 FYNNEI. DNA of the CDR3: TGTGCCAGCAGGGTGCTCCGGGGACCAGATACGCAGTATTTT. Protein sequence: CASRVLRGPDTQYF.